The rows below give T cell receptor delta chains drawn from one sample of a study of gamma-delta T cells after stem cell transplantation. TCRdb reapplied CATT to the RT-PCR reads. The top ten clones hold roughly 60% of a sample with around 16,000 delta-chain clones, about 8.5% of them seen once. Source material: gamma-delta T cells. The receptors stem from a human donor. It is not recorded whose cells these are; they may come from a transplant donor. CDR3s include the opening cysteine and the closing phenylalanine or tryptophan. The order of the fields is CDR3 protein, CDR3 length, J gene, V gene.

CDR3: CASDTGRESWDTRKMFF
length: 17
J: TRDJ3
V: TRDV2

CDR3: CALGLTAREAFSYKGGYAGHQYTDKLIF
length: 28
J: TRDJ1
V: TRDV1

CDR3: CACDPTTHTGGSYTDKLIF
length: 19
J: TRDJ1
V: TRDV2

CDR3: CAYDTTPTEDPKADKLIF
length: 18
J: TRDJ1
V: TRDV2

CDR3: CACDAESSREETKYTDKLIF
length: 20
J: TRDJ1
V: TRDV2

CDR3: CAFGIGTWNWGIRADKLIF
length: 19
J: TRDJ1
V: TRDV3

CDR3: CALGELRSLRGYQLRDKLIF
length: 20
J: TRDJ1
V: TRDV1

CDR3: CACDTLLGGAYTEKLIF
length: 17
J: TRDJ1
V: TRDV2

CDR3: CACDRISGGYAGADKLIF
length: 18
J: TRDJ1
V: TRDV2

CDR3: CACDPLPGGYARQTDKLIF
length: 19
J: TRDJ1
V: TRDV2

CDR3: CACDPTSALGDKLIF
length: 15
J: TRDJ1
V: TRDV2

CDR3: CACDTGRAQRGDRSDKLIF
length: 19
J: TRDJ1
V: TRDV2

CDR3: CACDTGKAQKGDRSAKLIF
length: 19
J: TRDJ1
V: TRDV2

CDR3: CACSLLPRYTDKLIF
length: 15
J: TRDJ1
V: TRDV3

CDR3: CACDGRGDTGTDKLIF
length: 16
J: TRDJ1
V: TRDV2

CDR3: CAFGDTSDGATRTLTDKLIF
length: 20
J: TRDJ1
V: TRDV1

CDR3: CALGERRSRLGYQLSDKLIF
length: 20
J: TRDJ1
V: TRDV1

CDR3: CACDTTGSSPSSWDTRQMFF
length: 20
J: TRDJ3
V: TRDV2

CDR3: CACDPVSPRLPSGGYAASPPYTDKLIF
length: 27
J: TRDJ1
V: TRDV2

CDR3: CALGNVIPRTFGGGYGNTDKLIF
length: 23
J: TRDJ1
V: TRDV1

CDR3: CALGELVGTDKLIF
length: 14
J: TRDJ1
V: TRDV1

CDR3: CACDTAELGATSQLFF
length: 16
J: TRDJ2
V: TRDV2

CDR3: CACDTMRSWDTLHIFF
length: 16
J: TRDJ3
V: TRDV2

CDR3: CACDTGSGQRGPVLIF
length: 16
J: TRDJ1
V: TRDV2

CDR3: CAIGVLGLCSGGYTDKLIF
length: 19
J: TRDJ1
V: TRDV1

CDR3: CSARGRPPADHGGSIETAKLIF
length: 22
J: TRDJ1
V: TRDV1

CDR3: CACDTLRGDTRRRDTDKLIF
length: 20
J: TRDJ1
V: TRDV2

CDR3: CACDSGGLGETISCDTRQMFF
length: 21
J: TRDJ3
V: TRDV2

CDR3: CACDGLVWATTDKLIF
length: 16
J: TRDJ1
V: TRDV2

CDR3: CACSDRRGDTNTDKLIF
length: 17
J: TRDJ1
V: TRDV3

CDR3: CSAKYFCVLWEISYPLLLWDPLGKLIF
length: 27
J: TRDJ1
V: TRDV1

CDR3: CACDTGYGGWYTDKLIF
length: 17
J: TRDJ1
V: TRDV2

CDR3: CAFDTGSPELGDTDKLIF
length: 18
J: TRDJ1
V: TRDV2

CDR3: CACDKIYIQVDSVTDNLIF
length: 19
J: TRDJ1
V: TRDV2

CDR3: CACDTVPGGYNWTSYTVKLIF
length: 21
J: TRDJ1
V: TRDV2

CDR3: CAFSFVVETETAKLIF
length: 16
J: TRDJ1
V: TRDV3

CDR3: CACDTVRMGIISCDTRPMFF
length: 20
J: TRDJ3
V: TRDV2

CDR3: CASYYSASSTTPRYTDKLIF
length: 20
J: TRDJ1
V: TRDV3

CDR3: CAIGATAMWGRRSFWYTDKLIF
length: 22
J: TRDJ1
V: TRDV1

CDR3: CALGEVIPSSDWGRRRNTDKLIF
length: 23
J: TRDJ1
V: TRDV1

CDR3: CACDTVTGGYNLTSYTDKLIF
length: 21
J: TRDJ1
V: TRDV2

CDR3: CACDTVLGDISWDTRQMFF
length: 19
J: TRDJ3
V: TRDV2

CDR3: CACDTPTGGSISCDIRPMFF
length: 20
J: TRDJ3
V: TRDV2

CDR3: CACDILVVLGDKDKLIF
length: 17
J: TRDJ1
V: TRDV2

CDR3: CSLWAGVIHSLLRAYSSYTDKLTF
length: 24
J: TRDJ1
V: TRDV1